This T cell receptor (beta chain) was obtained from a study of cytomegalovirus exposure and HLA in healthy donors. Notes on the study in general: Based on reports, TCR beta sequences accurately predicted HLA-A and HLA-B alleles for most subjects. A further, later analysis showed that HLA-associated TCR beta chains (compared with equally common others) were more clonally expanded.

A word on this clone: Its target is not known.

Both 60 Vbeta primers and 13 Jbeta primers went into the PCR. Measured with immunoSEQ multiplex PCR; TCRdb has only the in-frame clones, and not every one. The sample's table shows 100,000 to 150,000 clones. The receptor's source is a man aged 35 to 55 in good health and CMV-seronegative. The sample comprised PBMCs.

The CDR3 DNA reads TGTGCCAGCAGCTGGGCTAGCGGGAGAGGTTCCTACAATGAGCAGTTCTTC. Protein product: CASSWASGRGSYNEQFF. V usage is TRBV7-3 and J usage is TRBJ2-1; 10 bases agree with TRBD2. CDR3 length: 17 amino acids. CDR1 SGHTA and CDR2 FQGTGA come from the germline V gene. J gave up 1 base and V 4 bases, and 7 bases lay outside the gene matches.